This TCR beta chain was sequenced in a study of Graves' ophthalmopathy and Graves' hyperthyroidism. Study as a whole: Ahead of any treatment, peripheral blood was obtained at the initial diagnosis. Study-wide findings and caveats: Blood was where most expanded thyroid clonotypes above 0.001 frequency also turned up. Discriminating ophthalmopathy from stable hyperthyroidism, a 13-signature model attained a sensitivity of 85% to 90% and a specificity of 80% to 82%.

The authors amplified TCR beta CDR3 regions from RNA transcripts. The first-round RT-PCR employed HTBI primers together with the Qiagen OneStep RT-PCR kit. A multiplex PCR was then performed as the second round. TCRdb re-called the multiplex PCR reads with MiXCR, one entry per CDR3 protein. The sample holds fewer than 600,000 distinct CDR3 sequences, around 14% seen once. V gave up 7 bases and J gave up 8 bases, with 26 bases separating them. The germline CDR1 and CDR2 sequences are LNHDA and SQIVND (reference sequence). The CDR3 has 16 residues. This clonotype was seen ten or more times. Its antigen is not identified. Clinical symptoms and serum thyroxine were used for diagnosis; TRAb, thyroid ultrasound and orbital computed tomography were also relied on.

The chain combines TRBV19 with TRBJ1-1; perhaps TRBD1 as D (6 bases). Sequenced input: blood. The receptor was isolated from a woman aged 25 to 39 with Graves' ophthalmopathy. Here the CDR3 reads CASNKRDNRYGNEAFF. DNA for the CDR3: TGTGCCAGTAACAAAAGGGACAACCGGTACGGTAACGAAGCTTTCTTT.